The rows below give T cell receptor beta chains drawn from one sample of a study of blood T cell repertoires in COVID-19. Assay: immunoSEQ multiplex PCR; the TCRdb copy retains only in-frame clones and omits some. Of fewer than 350,000 clones in the sample, around 87% were seen once. The sample was PBMCs or T cells enriched from blood (not recorded which). These receptor sequences come from a woman aged 18-35 years with acute COVID-19. The CDR3 runs from the conserved cysteine through the conserved F or W. D genes are given only for firm matches. Some rows have no size entry. The others give once, few or many, or a class for an expanded clone.

j_call clone_size v_call d_call cdr3_length cdr3_nt cdr3_aa
TRBJ2-3 - TRBV7-8 - 15 TGTGCCAGCAGCTACAGACCGGGGAGCCCCGATACGCAGTATTTT CASSYRPGSPDTQYF
TRBJ2-1 once TRBV5-1 TRBD1 17 TGCGCCAGCAGCTGGCCAAGGGGGCAGGGCCCCTACAATGAGCAGTTCTTC CASSWPRGQGPYNEQFF
TRBJ1-3 once TRBV7-9 TRBD1 15 TGTGCCAGCACCCTAGACAGGGGCGCTGGAAACACCATATATTTT CASTLDRGAGNTIYF
TRBJ2-1 - TRBV14 TRBD2 18 TGTGCCAGCAGCCAAGGTCGGACTAGCGGACTTACCACCAATGAGCAGTTCTTC CASSQGRTSGLTTNEQFF
TRBJ1-2 - TRBV6-1 TRBD1 18 TGTGCCAGCAGTGAAGATTGGGCAGGGGGTAACCCTTACTATGGCTACACCTTC CASSEDWAGGNPYYGYTF
TRBJ2-7 - TRBV3-1/TRBV3-2 TRBD2 17 TGTGCCAGCAGCCAAGAGTGGACTAGCGGGTCTTCCTACGAGCAGTACTTC CASSQEWTSGSSYEQYF
TRBJ1-2 once TRBV12-5 TRBD1 14 TGTGCTAGTGGTTACGGGACAGGGGGCGGTGGCTACACCTTC CASGYGTGGGGYTF
TRBJ2-7 - TRBV3-1/TRBV3-2 TRBD2 15 TGTGCCAGCAGATTCGGACTAGCGGGAGGTGGCGAGCAGTACTTC CASRFGLAGGGEQYF
TRBJ2-3 - TRBV10-1 - 15 TGCGCCAGCAGTGATCGAAGGACTACCTCGAGTCCGCAGTATTTT CASSDRRTTSSPQYF
TRBJ1-1 - TRBV6-5 TRBD1 14 TGTGCCAGCCTGGAGCTGGGACAGGAGGCTGAAGCTTTCTTT CASLELGQEAEAFF
TRBJ2-3 - TRBV4-3 TRBD2 16 TGCGCCAGCAGCCAGCGACTAGCGGGAGGTGTAGATACGCAGTATTTT CASSQRLAGGVDTQYF
TRBJ2-7 - TRBV7-9 - 12 TGTGCCAGCAGCCAAGACGGGTACGAGCAGTACTTC CASSQDGYEQYF
TRBJ2-5 - TRBV12-3/TRBV12-4 - 13 TGTGCCAGCAGTTTAGGACTCCAAGAGACCCAGTACTTC CASSLGLQETQYF
TRBJ2-6 once TRBV7-9 TRBD1 15 TGTGCCAGCAGCCGGACAGGAACTGGGGCCAACGTCCTGACTTTC CASSRTGTGANVLTF
TRBJ1-2 - TRBV10-2 TRBD1 15 TGCGCCAGCAGTGAGAGACAGGGGCAACGTTATGGCTACACCTTC CASSERQGQRYGYTF
TRBJ2-2 - TRBV18 - 12 TGTGCCAGCTCTACGGGGACCGGGGAGCTGTTTTTT CASSTGTGELFF
TRBJ1-2 - TRBV5-4 TRBD1 15 TGTGCCAGCAGCATTGGGACAGGGCAGTTCGATGGCTACACCTTC CASSIGTGQFDGYTF
TRBJ2-1 - TRBV4-3 TRBD2 19 TGCGCCAGCAGCCTTAACCCCGGGAGGGGGAGCGGGCAGTACAATGAGCAGTTCTTC CASSLNPGRGSGQYNEQFF
TRBJ2-7 - TRBV30 - 13 TGTGCCTGGGCCACAGGGAGCTCCTACGAGCAGTACTTC CAWATGSSYEQYF
TRBJ2-7 - TRBV11-3 TRBD1 18 TGTGCCAGCAGCTTAGGCCCAACCGGGACAGGTATCTCCTACGAGCAGTACTTC CASSLGPTGTGISYEQYF
TRBJ1-2 - TRBV6-5 TRBD1 12 TGTGCCAGCAGCGGACAGGGCTATGGCTACACCTTC CASSGQGYGYTF
TRBJ1-1 - TRBV5-1 - 15 TGCGCCAGCAGCACAGACGGATTAATGAACACTGAAGCTTTCTTT CASSTDGLMNTEAFF